A selection of T cell receptor beta chains follows, all from one sample in a study of blood T cell repertoires in COVID-19. The repertoire was sequenced with immunoSEQ multiplex PCR; TCRdb's copy has only in-frame clones and lacks some. This sample yields about 140,000 clones, of which over 80% are seen a single time; around 11% belongs to the top ten. The sample was PBMCs or T cells enriched from blood (not recorded which). These receptors were obtained from a man aged 55 to 70 who had recovered from COVID-19. CDR3s include the opening cysteine and the closing phenylalanine or tryptophan. A D gene is named only where the DNA matches it firmly. Part of the rows lack a size; the others show once, few, many or a class for expanded clones.

v_call,d_call,j_call,clone_size,cdr3_nt,cdr3_aa
TRBV2,NA,TRBJ1-4,NA,TGTGCCAGCAGTGTCGGGACTGGCGATGAAAAACTGTTTTTT,CASSVGTGDEKLFF
TRBV10-2,TRBD1,TRBJ2-7,NA,TGCGCCACCGGGACAGGGATCTACGAGCAGTACTTC,CATGTGIYEQYF
TRBV3-1/TRBV3-2,NA,TRBJ1-2,NA,TGTGCCAGCAGCCAAGACTGGGGAGGTGGTGGCTACACCTTC,CASSQDWGGGGYTF
TRBV27,TRBD1,TRBJ1-1,NA,TGTGCCAGCAGTTCCAGGGGGCGGAGGAACACTGAAGCTTTCTTT,CASSSRGRRNTEAFF
TRBV5-1,NA,TRBJ2-3,NA,TGCGCCAGCAGAATGATAGCTGGCACAGATACGCAGTATTTT,CASRMIAGTDTQYF
TRBV19,NA,TRBJ1-6,NA,TGTGCCAGTAGTGACAGGAATAATTCACCCCTCCACTTT,CASSDRNNSPLHF
TRBV6-4,NA,TRBJ2-7,NA,TGTGCCAGCAGCCCCCGTCCGGAGCAGTACTTC,CASSPRPEQYF
TRBV14,NA,TRBJ2-2,NA,TGTGCCAGCAGCCAAGATTTCTCCGGGGAGCTGTTTTTT,CASSQDFSGELFF
TRBV28,TRBD1,TRBJ2-4,NA,TGTGCCAGCAATGCAGGGGGCGCAAACATTCAGTACTTC,CASNAGGANIQYF
TRBV18,NA,TRBJ2-1,once,TGTGCCAGCTCACCTGGGCAGGGGGACAGCGGGCCCTCCTACAATGAGCAGTTCTTC,CASSPGQGDSGPSYNEQFF
TRBV19,NA,TRBJ1-2,NA,TGTGCCAGTAGTCTGGGGCACAACTATGGCTACACCTTC,CASSLGHNYGYTF
TRBV9,TRBD2,TRBJ2-3,once,TGTGCCAGCAGCGATAGCGGGAGTCGCACAGATACGCAGTATTTT,CASSDSGSRTDTQYF
TRBV18,NA,TRBJ2-7,NA,TGTGCCAGCTCACCGGTCGGGAGCTCCTACGAGCAGTACTTC,CASSPVGSSYEQYF
TRBV9,TRBD2,TRBJ2-3,NA,TGTGCCAGCACGCGGGGGGGCCCAGATACGCAGTATTTT,CASTRGGPDTQYF
TRBV3-1/TRBV3-2,TRBD2,TRBJ2-1,NA,TGTGCCAGCAGCCTGAAGGGACTAGCGGGACTCTACTACAATGAGCAGTTCTTC,CASSLKGLAGLYYNEQFF
TRBV24-1,TRBD2,TRBJ2-7,NA,TGTGCCACCAGTGCGGCTAGCGGGAGCCCTAGCTCCTACGAGCAGTACTTC,CATSAASGSPSSYEQYF
TRBV6-6,NA,TRBJ1-4,once,TGTGCCAGCAGTACCTACGAAAGGGGGAATGAAAAACTGTTTTTT,CASSTYERGNEKLFF
TRBV11-2,NA,TRBJ2-5,NA,TGTGCCAGCAGCTTGCCCCTTTTTTCTCGGGAGACCCAGTACTTC,CASSLPLFSRETQYF
TRBV3-1/TRBV3-2,NA,TRBJ1-2,NA,TGTGCCAGCAGCCAAGATTCGGGAGATATACTTTTTAACTATGGCTACACCTTC,CASSQDSGDILFNYGYTF
TRBV30,NA,TRBJ2-6,NA,TGTGCCTGGGACCGTAGCTCTGGGGCCAACGTCCTGACTTTC,CAWDRSSGANVLTF
TRBV28,NA,TRBJ1-2,NA,TGTGCCAGCAGTTTGGAAGCAGGGCCTGGCTACACCTTC,CASSLEAGPGYTF
TRBV11-2,NA,TRBJ1-2,few,TGTGCCAGCAGCTTAGGGACAGTTTATGGCTACACCTTC,CASSLGTVYGYTF
TRBV2,NA,TRBJ2-1,NA,TGTGCCAGCAGTGAAGCGAGATCCTACAATGAGCAGTTCTTC,CASSEARSYNEQFF
TRBV5-1,NA,TRBJ2-3,NA,TGCGCCAGCAGCTTGAAAGGGTCTTGGGGGGGCACCGATACGCAGTATTTT,CASSLKGSWGGTDTQYF
TRBV2,NA,TRBJ1-6,NA,TGTGCCAGTACAGGAGAGAGCTCCTATAATTCACCCCTCCACTTT,CASTGESSYNSPLHF
TRBV11-2,NA,TRBJ2-2,NA,TGTGCCAGCAGCTTGCGAGGTTCCGGGGAGCTGTTTTTT,CASSLRGSGELFF
TRBV24-1,NA,TRBJ2-7,NA,TGTGCCACCAGTGACACAGGTCTCTCCTACGAGCAGTACTTC,CATSDTGLSYEQYF
TRBV5-8,NA,TRBJ1-6,NA,TGTGCCAGCAGCATTACTGGCTCCTATAATTCACCCCTCCACTTT,CASSITGSYNSPLHF
TRBV28,NA,TRBJ1-2,once,TGTGCCAGCAGCGAGGGTCTCCATGGCTACACCTTC,CASSEGLHGYTF
TRBV28,TRBD1,TRBJ2-7,once,TGTGCCAGCAGTTTAGTAGCACAGGGGAGCGAGCAGTACTTC,CASSLVAQGSEQYF
TRBV18,TRBD1,TRBJ2-7,NA,TGTGCCAGCAAAAAAACGGACAGGGCATCCTACGAGCAGTACTTC,CASKKTDRASYEQYF
TRBV19,NA,TRBJ2-2,NA,TGTGCCAGTAGTGTGGCCGCGAACACCGGGGAGCTGTTTTTT,CASSVAANTGELFF
TRBV6-5,TRBD2,TRBJ2-3,NA,TGTGCCAGCTCCGTGGCGGGAGGGGCAGATACGCAGTATTTT,CASSVAGGADTQYF
TRBV19,NA,TRBJ1-3,NA,TGTGCCAGTAGTATAGCGGGAACCTTTGGAAACACCATATATTTT,CASSIAGTFGNTIYF
TRBV7-9,NA,TRBJ2-2,NA,TGTGCCAGCAGCTTCAACGGTGCCACCGGGGAGCTGTTTTTT,CASSFNGATGELFF
TRBV21-1,NA,TRBJ1-2,NA,TGTGCCAGCAGCAAAGAAACAGGGAACTATGGCTACACCTTC,CASSKETGNYGYTF
TRBV6-2/TRBV6-3,TRBD1,TRBJ1-5,NA,TGTGCCAGCAGTTACTTCCTGGGACAGGTGAAATATCAGCCCCAGCATTTT,CASSYFLGQVKYQPQHF
TRBV6-5,NA,TRBJ2-3,NA,TGTGCCAGCAGTTACGGCGCGGTGGATACGCAGTATTTT,CASSYGAVDTQYF
TRBV10-3,NA,TRBJ1-1,few,TGTGCCATCAGAGACCGGGACATCAGTGAAGCTTTCTTT,CAIRDRDISEAFF
TRBV28,TRBD1,TRBJ2-7,NA,TGTGCCAGCAGTCCAGGGGGCGCGTTCCCCTACGAGCAGTACTTC,CASSPGGAFPYEQYF
TRBV9,NA,TRBJ1-6,few,TGTGCCAGCAGCTCTCCGACGGGAAGCTCCTATAATTCACCCCTCCACTTT,CASSSPTGSSYNSPLHF
TRBV18,NA,TRBJ1-2,NA,TGTGCCAGCTCACCGGACACCCATGGCTACACCTTC,CASSPDTHGYTF
TRBV7-3,NA,TRBJ1-3,NA,TGTGCCAGCAGCAATCCAGGGAATCGTTCTGGAAACACCATATATTTT,CASSNPGNRSGNTIYF
TRBV5-5,TRBD1,TRBJ2-2,NA,TGTGCCAGCAGCTTGGTCACAGGGGCCACCGGGGAGCTGTTTTTT,CASSLVTGATGELFF
TRBV28,TRBD1,TRBJ2-3,NA,TGTGCCAGCAGATACAGGGGAGCTAGTAGAGATACGCAGTATTTT,CASRYRGASRDTQYF
TRBV11-2,TRBD2,TRBJ2-5,NA,TGTGCCAGCAGCTCGCGGACTAGCGGGGTCCTAAAGGGGGAGACCCAGTACTTC,CASSSRTSGVLKGETQYF
TRBV5-1,NA,TRBJ2-3,NA,TGCGCCAGCAGATTCGGGGGACCCACAGATACGCAGTATTTT,CASRFGGPTDTQYF
TRBV6-5,NA,TRBJ2-4,few,TGTGCCACAAATGAAGGGAGAAACATTCAGTACTTC,CATNEGRNIQYF
TRBV2,TRBD1,TRBJ2-3,NA,TGTGCCAGCAGCAGGACAGGGACGGCCGCAGATACGCAGTATTTT,CASSRTGTAADTQYF